This T cell receptor (beta chain) was obtained from a study of T cell clonality in common variable immunodeficiency. The study's findings and limits: CVID subjects had higher TCRbeta clonality than healthy controls, most marked in about a third. Patient heterogeneity in the CVID cohort limited correlations between repertoire features and clinical complications.

V lost 4 bases and J 0 bases, leaving 9 bases between the germline ends. The germline gives CDR1 GTSNPN, CDR2 SVGIG (reference sequence). CDR3 length: 13 residues. This clone was detected ten times or more. What it binds is unknown. The sequence runs out 3 residues before the end of the CDR3; the remainder is reconstructed from the germline J gene. Sequencing input was equivalent genomic DNA from CVID and controls. Using immunoSEQ multiplex PCR, the repertoire was profiled, and TCRdb retains in-frame clones only, with some absent. The sample has about 35,000 clones, none seen only once. The sequencing sample was made of peripheral blood mononuclear cells. The V call is TRBV30, the J call TRBJ1-1; D may be TRBD1 (5 bases). This receptor was obtained from a person aged 18-69 years in good health. The CDR3 reads CAWKAGMNTEAFF. CDR3 DNA (partial): TGTGCCTGGAAGGCAGGGATGAACACTGAA.